The subject of this entry is one T cell receptor (beta chain). The antigen remains unidentified. As part of sample collection, lesional scalp punch biopsies and peripheral blood were taken from alopecia areata patients. cDNA serving as the sequencing template came from extracted, reverse transcribed RNA. Using immunoSEQ multiplex PCR, the repertoire was profiled, and TCRdb retains in-frame clones only, with some absent. This repertoire shows roughly 250,000 clones, about 68% found once; its top ten account for around 1.2%. In germline, CDR1 is MGHRA, CDR2 YSYEKL. V was clipped by 1 base and J by 2 bases, with 11 bases between them. The CDR3 consists of 15 residues. This record comes from a study of CD8+ T cells in alopecia areata. General study points: In lesional scalp, particularly from alopecia totalis/universalis, clonality was higher than in normal scalp.

This chain connects TRBV4-1 to TRBJ1-1; no reliable D call. Source: CD4+ T cells sorted from blood, taken at week 0. This sequence was found in a human donor with alopecia areata. This CDR3 is CASSQAVSVNTEAFF. DNA of the CDR3: TGCGCCAGCAGCCAAGCGGTGTCGGTTAACACTGAAGCTTTCTTT.